The entry that follows covers one T cell receptor (beta chain) sequence. Its antigen is still unknown. Germline V CDR1 and CDR2: SGHTA, FQGTGA. The CDR3 covers 17 residues. V lost 2 bases to trimming and J lost 0 bases; unmatched junction nucleotides: 4. The data stem from a study of cytomegalovirus exposure and HLA in healthy donors. Findings of the study overall: Sequencing likely caused a cluster of highly shared sequence variants.

The PCR contained 60 Vbeta and 13 Jbeta primers. Data came from immunoSEQ multiplex PCR; TCRdb stores just in-frame clones and leaves some out. The data contain 150,000 to 200,000 clones, more than 65% of them singletons. Sequencing used PBMCs. The TCR sequence derives from a man aged 45-60 years in good health and CMV-seropositive. V usage is TRBV7-3 and J usage is TRBJ1-3; 10 bases match TRBD1. The CDR3 spells CASSLFGTGDSGNTIYF. CDR3 sequence (DNA): TGTGCCAGCAGCTTATTCGGGACAGGGGACTCTGGAAACACCATATATTTT.